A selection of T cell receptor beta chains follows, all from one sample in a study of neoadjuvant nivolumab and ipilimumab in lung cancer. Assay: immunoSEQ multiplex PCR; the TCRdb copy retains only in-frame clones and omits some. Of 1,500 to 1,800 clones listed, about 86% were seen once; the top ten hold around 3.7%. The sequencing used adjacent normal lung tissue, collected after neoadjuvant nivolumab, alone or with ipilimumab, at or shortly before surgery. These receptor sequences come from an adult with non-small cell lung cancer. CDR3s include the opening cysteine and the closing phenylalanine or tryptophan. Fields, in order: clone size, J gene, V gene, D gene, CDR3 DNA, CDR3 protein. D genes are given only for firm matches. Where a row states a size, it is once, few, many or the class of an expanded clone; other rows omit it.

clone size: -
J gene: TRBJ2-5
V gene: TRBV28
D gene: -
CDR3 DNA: TGTGCCAGCAGTGATCCTCAGGGTCAAGAGACCCAGTACTTC
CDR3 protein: CASSDPQGQETQYF

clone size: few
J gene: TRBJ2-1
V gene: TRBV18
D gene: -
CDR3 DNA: TGTGCCAGCTCACCATCAGTCTCCTACAATGAGCAGTTCTTC
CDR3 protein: CASSPSVSYNEQFF

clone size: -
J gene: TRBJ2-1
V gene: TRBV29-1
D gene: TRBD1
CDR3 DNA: TGCAGCGTTGTTGGGACAGGGGTAGAGGGTGAGCAGTTCTTC
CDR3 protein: CSVVGTGVEGEQFF

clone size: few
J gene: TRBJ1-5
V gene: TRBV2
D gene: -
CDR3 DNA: TGTGCCAGCAGTAGCGTGGATCAGCCCCAGCATTTT
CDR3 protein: CASSSVDQPQHF

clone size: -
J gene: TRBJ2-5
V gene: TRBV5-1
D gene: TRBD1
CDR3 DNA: TGCGCCAGCAGCTTGGGTGGGACAGGGCCTCTTGGGGAGACCCAGTACTTC
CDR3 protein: CASSLGGTGPLGETQYF

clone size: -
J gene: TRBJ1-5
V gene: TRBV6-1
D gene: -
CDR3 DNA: TGTGCCAGCAGTGTTGAGGGGCCCAGCAATCAGCCCCAGCATTTT
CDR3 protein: CASSVEGPSNQPQHF

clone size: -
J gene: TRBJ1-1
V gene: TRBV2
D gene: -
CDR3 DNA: TGTGCCAGGAGGGGGAAAAGGTTGGACACTGAAGCTTTCTTT
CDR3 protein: CARRGKRLDTEAFF

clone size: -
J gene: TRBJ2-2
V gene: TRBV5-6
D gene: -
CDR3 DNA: TGTGCCAGCAGCTTGTACAGCCCGAACACCGGGGAGCTGTTTTTT
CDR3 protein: CASSLYSPNTGELFF

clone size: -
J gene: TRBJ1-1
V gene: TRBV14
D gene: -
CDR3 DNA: TGTGCCAGCAGCGCCACAAAGAACACTGAAGCTTTCTTT
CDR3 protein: CASSATKNTEAFF

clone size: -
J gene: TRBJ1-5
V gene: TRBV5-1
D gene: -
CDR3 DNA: TGCGCCAGCAGCTTGGATGGGGCGAGGGATCAGCCCCAGCATTTT
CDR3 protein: CASSLDGARDQPQHF

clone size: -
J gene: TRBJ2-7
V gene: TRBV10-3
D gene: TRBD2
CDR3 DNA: TGTGCCATCAGTGGTAGCGGGGGGGTTTCCTACGAGCAGTACTTC
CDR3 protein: CAISGSGGVSYEQYF

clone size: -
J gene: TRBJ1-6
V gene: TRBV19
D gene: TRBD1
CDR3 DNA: TGTGCCAGTAGACGACAGGGCTGGGGGTATAATTCACCCCTCCACTTT
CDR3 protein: CASRRQGWGYNSPLHF

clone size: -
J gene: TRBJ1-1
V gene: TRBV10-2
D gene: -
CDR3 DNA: TGCGCCAGCAGTGACCCTGGGCAGATGAACACTGAAGCTTTCTTT
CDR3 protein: CASSDPGQMNTEAFF

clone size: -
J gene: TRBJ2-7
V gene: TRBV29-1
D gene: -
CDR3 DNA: TGCAGCGCTGAGACAAACCTACGCGAGCAGTACTTC
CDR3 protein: CSAETNLREQYF

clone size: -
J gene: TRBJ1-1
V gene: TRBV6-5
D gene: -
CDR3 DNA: TGTGCCAGCAGCATGGACGGGAACACTGAAGCTTTCTTT
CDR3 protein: CASSMDGNTEAFF

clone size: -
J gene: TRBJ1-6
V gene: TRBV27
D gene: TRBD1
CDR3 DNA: TGTGCCAGCAGTTTGTCCCCGGGACAGAAAAATTCACCCCTCCACTTT
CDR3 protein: CASSLSPGQKNSPLHF

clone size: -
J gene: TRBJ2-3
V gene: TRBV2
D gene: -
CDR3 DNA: TGTGCCAGCAGTCCCATGACAGAGGGCCCACAGTATTTT
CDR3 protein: CASSPMTEGPQYF

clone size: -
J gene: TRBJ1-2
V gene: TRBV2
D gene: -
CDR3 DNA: TGTGCCAGCAGCCAGGGGCTTACTAGCGGCTACACCTTC
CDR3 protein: CASSQGLTSGYTF

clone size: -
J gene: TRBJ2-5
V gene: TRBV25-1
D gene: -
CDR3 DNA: TGTGCCAGCAGTGAACAGGGGTACCAAGAGACCCAGTACTTC
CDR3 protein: CASSEQGYQETQYF

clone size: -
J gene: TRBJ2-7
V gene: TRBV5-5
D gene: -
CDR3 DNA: TGTGCCAGCAGCTTGGGGGCCATCAACTACGAGCAGTACTTC
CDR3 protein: CASSLGAINYEQYF

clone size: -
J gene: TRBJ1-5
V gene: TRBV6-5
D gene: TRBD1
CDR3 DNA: TGTGCCAGCAGCCCGGGACAGGGTAGGCCCCAGCATTTT
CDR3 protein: CASSPGQGRPQHF

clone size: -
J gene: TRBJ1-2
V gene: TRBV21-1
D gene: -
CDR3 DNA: TGTGCCAGCAGCACCTCCGGGACAGGGTATATGGCTCCCGACACCTTC
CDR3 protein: CASSTSGTGYMAPDTF

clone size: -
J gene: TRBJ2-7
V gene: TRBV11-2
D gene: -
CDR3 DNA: TGTGCCAGCAGCTTAGCTGAAGGGTCGTACGAGCAGTACTTC
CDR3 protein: CASSLAEGSYEQYF

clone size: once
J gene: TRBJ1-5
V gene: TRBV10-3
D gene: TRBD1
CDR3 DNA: TGTGCCATCAGTGTTGACAGGGAGGGGAGACAGGGTCAGCCCCAGCATTTT
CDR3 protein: CAISVDREGRQGQPQHF

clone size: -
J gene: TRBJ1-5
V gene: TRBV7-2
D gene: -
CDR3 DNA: TGTGCCAGCGCCACGACTAGTCAGCCCCAGCATTTT
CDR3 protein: CASATTSQPQHF

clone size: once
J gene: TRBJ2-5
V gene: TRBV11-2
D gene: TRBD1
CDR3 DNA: TGTGCCAGCAGCTCCGGGGACAGGGAAGAGACCCAGTACTTC
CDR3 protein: CASSSGDREETQYF

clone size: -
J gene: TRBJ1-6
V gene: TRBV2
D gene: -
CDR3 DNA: TGTGCCAGCACTTTTGACGGCGGGGGTAATTCACCCCTCCACTTT
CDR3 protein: CASTFDGGGNSPLHF

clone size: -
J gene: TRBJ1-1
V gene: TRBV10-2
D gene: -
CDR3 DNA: TGCGCCAGCAGGCGGGGACGGACAGAAGCTAGCTTT
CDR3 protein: CASRRGRTEASF

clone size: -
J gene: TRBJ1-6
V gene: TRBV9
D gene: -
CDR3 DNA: TGTGCCAGCAGCCCAGATAATAATTCACCCCTCCACTTT
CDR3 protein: CASSPDNNSPLHF

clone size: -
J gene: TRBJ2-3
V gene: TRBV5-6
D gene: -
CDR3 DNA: TGTGCCAGCAGCTTGAAAGCGGCCACAGATACGCAGTATTTT
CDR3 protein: CASSLKAATDTQYF

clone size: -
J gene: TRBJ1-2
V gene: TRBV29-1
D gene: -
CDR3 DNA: TGCAGCGTTGAACGGAGCTATGGCTACACCTTC
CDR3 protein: CSVERSYGYTF

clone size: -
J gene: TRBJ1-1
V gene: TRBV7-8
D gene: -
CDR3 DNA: TGTGCCAGCAGCCTCACAGGAACTGCTTTCTTT
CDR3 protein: CASSLTGTAFF

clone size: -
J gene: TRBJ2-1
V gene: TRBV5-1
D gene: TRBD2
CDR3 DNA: TGCGCCAGCAGCGCACAACCTCTAGCGGGGGGGCTTCTATATGAGCAGTTCTTC
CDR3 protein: CASSAQPLAGGLLYEQFF

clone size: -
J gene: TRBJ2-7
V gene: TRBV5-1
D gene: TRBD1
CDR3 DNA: TGCGCCAGCAGCTTTACAGGGGGCGAAGACGAGCAGTACTTC
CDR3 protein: CASSFTGGEDEQYF

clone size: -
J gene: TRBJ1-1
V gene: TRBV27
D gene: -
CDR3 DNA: TGTGCCAGCAGTTTATCTCAGGGGCCAAACACTGAAGCTTTCTTT
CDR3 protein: CASSLSQGPNTEAFF

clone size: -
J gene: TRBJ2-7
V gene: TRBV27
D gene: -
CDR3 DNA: TGTGCCAGCAGTTTATCTAGGGTAACCTCCTACGAGCAGTACTTC
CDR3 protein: CASSLSRVTSYEQYF

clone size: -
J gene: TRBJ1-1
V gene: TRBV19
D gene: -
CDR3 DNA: TGTGCCAGTAGTATCCCAGGCGGGATACTCAACACTGAAGCTTTCTTT
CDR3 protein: CASSIPGGILNTEAFF

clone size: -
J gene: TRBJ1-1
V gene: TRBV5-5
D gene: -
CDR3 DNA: TGTGCCAGCAGCCGTGCTTGGGGCTCGAACACTGAAGCTTTCTTT
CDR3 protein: CASSRAWGSNTEAFF

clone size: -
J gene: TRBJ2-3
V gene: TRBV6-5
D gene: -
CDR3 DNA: TGTGCCAGCAGTTACTCCAGGGGCACAGATACGCAGTATTTT
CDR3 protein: CASSYSRGTDTQYF